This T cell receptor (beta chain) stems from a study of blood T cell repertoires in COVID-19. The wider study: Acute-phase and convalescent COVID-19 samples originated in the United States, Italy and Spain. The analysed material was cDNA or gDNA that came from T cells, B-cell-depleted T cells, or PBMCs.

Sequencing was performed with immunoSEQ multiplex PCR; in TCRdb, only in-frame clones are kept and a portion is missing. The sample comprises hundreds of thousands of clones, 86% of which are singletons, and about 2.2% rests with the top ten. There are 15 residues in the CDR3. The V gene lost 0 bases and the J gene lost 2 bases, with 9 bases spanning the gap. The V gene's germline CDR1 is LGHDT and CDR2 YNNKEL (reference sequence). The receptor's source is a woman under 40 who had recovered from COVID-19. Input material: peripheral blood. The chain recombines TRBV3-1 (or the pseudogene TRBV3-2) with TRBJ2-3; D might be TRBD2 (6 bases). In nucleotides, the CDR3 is TGTGCCAGCAGCCAAGATCTAGCGAACACAGATACGCAGTATTTT. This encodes CASSQDLANTDTQYF.